This T cell receptor (beta chain) was identified in a study of T cell clonotyping in hematopoietic cell transplantation. Study conclusions and caveats: No sorting was done, leaving CD4 and CD8 contributions mixed. Pathologically expanded recipient clonotypes increased progressively from day 30 to day 180 as diversity fell.

Repertoires were generated with immunoSEQ multiplex PCR, while TCRdb's copy carries only in-frame clones and drops some. The sample lists under 7,500 clones; about nine tenths were seen once. This clone turned up a few times. The target antigen is unknown. The TCR was taken from a male patient aged 35-55 years who had an allogeneic stem cell transplant from an unrelated donor, so the T cells may come from the graft donor. Some clones in this sample may be carry-over from other donors' samples. This specimen consisted of peripheral blood mononuclear cells, obtained 100 days after allogeneic stem cell transplant.

CDR3 sequence (DNA): TGTGCCAGCAGCTTAGTGGGGGGGAAGACTGAAGCTTTCTTT. This gives the protein CASSLVGGKTEAFF. The rearrangement uses TRBV11-3 and TRBJ1-1, with a tentative D call TRBD1 (5 bases). The germline V gene has CDR1 SGHNT and CDR2 YENEEA. The CDR3 is 14 residues long. Deletions cut 1 base from V and 5 bases from J, with 11 bases between.